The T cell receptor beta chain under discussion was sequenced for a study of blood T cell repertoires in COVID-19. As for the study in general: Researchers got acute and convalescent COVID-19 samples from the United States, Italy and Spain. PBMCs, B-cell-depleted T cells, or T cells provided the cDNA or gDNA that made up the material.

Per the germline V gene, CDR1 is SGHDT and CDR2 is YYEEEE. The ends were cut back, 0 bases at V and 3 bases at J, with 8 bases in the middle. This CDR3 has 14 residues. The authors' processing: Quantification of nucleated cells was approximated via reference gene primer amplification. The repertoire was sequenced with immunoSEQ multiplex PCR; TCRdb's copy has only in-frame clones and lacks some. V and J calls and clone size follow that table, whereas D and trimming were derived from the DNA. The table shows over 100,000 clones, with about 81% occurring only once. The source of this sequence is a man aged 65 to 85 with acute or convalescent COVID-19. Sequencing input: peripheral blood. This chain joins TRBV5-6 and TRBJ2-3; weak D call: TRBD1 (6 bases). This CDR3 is CASSLDRDTDTQYF. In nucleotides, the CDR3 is TGTGCCAGCAGCTTGGACAGGGATACAGATACGCAGTATTTT.